This T cell receptor beta chain was sequenced in a study of blood T cell repertoires in COVID-19 (dated by TCRdb to the early 2020s). At the level of the whole study: Samples covering the acute and convalescent phases of COVID-19 were provided by collaborators in the United States, Italy and Spain. The prospective study material was composed of cDNA or gDNA derived from T cells, B-cell-depleted T cells, or PBMCs. Subjects who had been exposed to COVID-19, were actively infected with it, or had recovered from it provided the deeply sampled blood TCRbeta repertoires that made up the dataset. The repertoires were released in a freely available public database intended as a resource for research on the immune response to SARS-CoV-2. The samples were drawn from the first 160 participants of the ongoing ImmuneRACE study and from over 950 subjects provided by 6 global collaborators. Sample metadata almost always included a de-identified subject ID, COVID-19 status, age in years and sex. HLA class I and class II types, where available, came from metadata supplied by the sample provider rather than from assay-based typing. Overall results and qualifications from the work: The amount of clinical and demographic metadata varied by source and participant and was provided uncurated.

TCRbeta CDR3 regions were amplified from genomic DNA by means of the immunoSEQ Assay, a bias-controlled multiplex PCR. The study's own analysis went as follows. The number of nucleated cells in each sample was estimated by amplification of reference gene primers within the assay. Sequence reads were collapsed and filtered to measure the absolute abundance of every unique TCRbeta CDR3 rearrangement. Productive Simpson clonality was computed per sample as the square root of Simpson's diversity index over productive rearrangements. Held by TCRdb, this immuneACCESS table contains in-frame sequences only and omits some clones. Under half of the omission traces to an unresolved V gene where checked; the cause of the rest is unknown. D and trimming were read from the DNA, whereas the V and J calls and clone size are those reported in that table. The sample table shows roughly 48,000 clones, and 77% are seen once. The ten largest clones capture roughly a fifth of the sample.

There are 15 amino acids in the CDR3, from cysteine to phenylalanine inclusive. Left in the record is the CDR3 DNA by itself, 45 bases read in frame from the first base. The germline V and J ends show losses of 5 bases and 1 base respectively, and no gene match explains 4 bases of the junction. CDR1 and CDR2 were assigned from the germline V gene as SGHTA and FQGTGA. Collaborating institutions collected whole blood in K2EDTA tubes following their own protocols. For TCRbeta analysis, collaborator samples were shipped as frozen whole blood, as isolated PBMCs, or as DNA extracted from either sample type. Regarding this clone: The antigen it binds to is not known. No quality values exist for individual bases; no much larger clone is one base distant.

The chain was built from TRBV7-3 and TRBJ1-1, with 10 central nucleotides matching TRBD1. Sequenced: peripheral blood. The TCR comes from a human donor with active or convalescent COVID-19. The donor label of this sample is uncertain. The DNA is TGTGCCAGCAGCCAGACAGGGGGCCCGAACACTGAAGCTTTCTTT. It is translated as CASSQTGGPNTEAFF.